These 16 T cell receptor beta chains were sequenced from one sample in a study of blood T cell repertoires in COVID-19. This table comes from immunoSEQ multiplex PCR, and its TCRdb copy is limited to in-frame clones, with some not included. The sample has roughly 160,000 clones, 88% seen once. The sequenced sample consisted of peripheral blood. The receptors originated from a man aged 45 to 65 who had recovered from COVID-19.

The chain combines TRBV5-4 with TRBJ2-3, with 11 bases identical to TRBD2. V lost 4 bases and J lost 2; bases outside the gene matches: 6. From germline, CDR1 is SGHNT and CDR2 YYREEE (reference sequence). This CDR3 spans 16 amino acids. The CDR3: CASSRGLAEITDTQYF. The CDR3 region has the DNA TGTGCCAGCAGCAGGGGACTAGCGGAAATCACAGATACGCAGTATTTT.

V gene TRBV19 combines with J gene TRBJ1-1; 11 bases are shared with TRBD1. Looked up from germline, CDR1 is LNHDA and CDR2 is SQIVND (reference sequence). Trimming at V came to 3 bases and at J to 4 bases, leaving 4 bases not matched to a gene. The CDR3 covers 15 residues. The CDR3 region has the DNA TGTGCCAGTAGTATCCCCGGGACAGGGGGCACTGAAGCTTTCTTT. Translating gives CASSIPGTGGTEAFF.

The chain links TRBV15 to TRBJ2-1; no firm D call. V was clipped by 0 bases and J by 5 bases, with 8 bases between them. Per germline, CDR1 LNHNV and CDR2 YYDKDF (reference sequence). The CDR3 contains 14 residues. CDR3 residues: CATSRDLPDNEQFF. CDR3 DNA sequence: TGTGCCACCAGCAGAGATCTCCCGGACAATGAGCAGTTCTTC.

This rearrangement joins TRBV30 to TRBJ2-7, with D unresolved. This CDR3 comprises 12 residues. The germline CDR1 and CDR2 sequences are GTSNPN and SVGIG (reference sequence). Trimming removed 0 bases from V and 6 bases from J, with 9 bases in between. The CDR3, as DNA: TGTGCCTGGAGTGTAGTGCGCGGCGAGCAGTACTTC. Translating it yields CAWSVVRGEQYF.

This clone was picked up a small number of times. The chain is built from TRBV27 and TRBJ2-2, with TRBD2 matching over 10 bases. Trimming removed 1 base from V and 7 bases from J; junction bases left unmatched: 3. This CDR3 is built from 15 residues. Germline CDR1 and CDR2: MNHEY and SMNVEV (reference sequence). The CDR3 sequence is CASSLLASGGGELFF. The CDR3 coding sequence is TGTGCCAGCAGTTTATTGGCTAGCGGGGGCGGGGAGCTGTTTTTT.

The V call is TRBV11-2, the J call TRBJ1-2; no definite D call. V lost 5 bases and J 4 bases, leaving 11 bases between the germline ends. The CDR3 is 13 amino acids. Germline V gene lookup returns CDR1 SGHAT and CDR2 FQNNGV. The CDR3 nucleotides are TGTGCCAGCAGCCCCCCGCGCTTCTATGGCTACACCTTC. It yields the protein CASSPPRFYGYTF.

The rearrangement links TRBV19 to TRBJ1-2, with D possibly being TRBD1 (5 bases). The CDR3 sequence is 13 residues long. Per germline, CDR1 LNHDA and CDR2 SQIVND (reference sequence). Trimming stripped 6 bases from V and 2 bases from J, with 10 bases between. In DNA form, the CDR3 reads TGTGCCAGTAGAACCCAGGGAAACTATGGCTACACCTTC. Residues: CASRTQGNYGYTF. Full variable domain (missing parts from reference TRBV19 and TRBJ1-2): DGGITQSPKYLFRKEGQNVTLSCEQNLNHDAMYWYRQDPGQGLRLIYYSQIVNDFQKGDIAEGYSVSREKKESFPLTVTSAQKNPTAFYLCASRTQGNYGYTFGSGTRLTVV.

This sequence joins TRBV7-9 and TRBJ2-7, with D possibly matching TRBD2 (6 bases). Germline V CDR1 and CDR2: SEHNR, FQNEAQ (reference sequence). There are 15 residues in the CDR3. V was trimmed by 2 bases and J by 0 bases, leaving 11 bases between them. In DNA form, the CDR3 reads TGTGCCAGCAGCTTATTTCCTAGCGACTCCTACGAGCAGTACTTC. This encodes CASSLFPSDSYEQYF.

The V call is TRBV5-6, the J call TRBJ1-2; TRBD1 agrees at 11 bases. Looked up from germline, CDR1 is SGHDT and CDR2 is YYEEEE. The ends lost 1 base at V and 1 base at J; junction bases unmatched: 3. The CDR3 has 16 amino acids. The DNA for the CDR3 is TGTGCCAGCAGCTTGCCTGGGACAGGGGGTAACTATGGCTACACCTTC. Its protein is CASSLPGTGGNYGYTF.

The rearrangement uses TRBV5-4 and TRBJ2-3; weak D call: TRBD2 (5 bases). Trimming removed 7 bases from V and 0 bases from J, with 15 bases in between. The CDR3 has 15 residues. Germline V gives CDR1 SGHNT, CDR2 YYREEE (reference sequence). CDR3 protein: CASPRLALSTDTQYF. CDR3 coding DNA: TGTGCCAGCCCCCGCCTAGCTCTGAGCACAGATACGCAGTATTTT.

The rearrangement uses TRBV9 and TRBJ1-3; no firm D call. CDR3 size: 14 residues. The V and J ends lost 0 bases and 7 bases respectively, with 11 bases between them. Germline assignment: CDR1 SGDLS and CDR2 YYNGEE. The CDR3: CASSVDGWSNTIYF. The CDR3 nucleotides read TGTGCCAGCAGCGTAGACGGGTGGAGTAACACCATATATTTT.

The chain combines TRBV28 with TRBJ1-1; 11 bases line up with TRBD1. CDR1 and CDR2 from the germline V gene are MDHEN and SYDVKM. V dropped 6 bases and J dropped 4; count of bases not matched to a gene: 10. The CDR3 spans 16 residues. CDR3 amino acids: CASSRNMGTGGTEAFF. CDR3 nucleotides: TGTGCCAGCAGCCGAAATATGGGGACAGGGGGCACTGAAGCTTTCTTT.

J is TRBJ1-2 and V is TRBV28; TRBD1 might be the D (5 bases). Germline CDR1 and CDR2: MDHEN and SYDVKM. V shed 6 bases and J shed 7 bases, with 15 bases lying between them. The CDR3 consists of 13 residues. CDR3 DNA: TGTGCCAGCAGCCTCGGGGGGTCTGGTGGCTACACCTTC. It codes for CASSLGGSGGYTF.

The chain carries TRBV6-5 and TRBJ1-1; D uncertain. With 4 bases removed from V and 1 base from J, the gap between germline ends came to 13 bases. The germline V gene encodes CDR1 MNHEY and CDR2 SVGAGI. CDR3 length: 15 amino acids. DNA of the CDR3: TGTGCCAGCAGTTCATCGGAGGCATGGAACACTGAAGCTTTCTTT. Protein: CASSSSEAWNTEAFF.

J is TRBJ2-2 and V is TRBV19; TRBD2 matches 12 bases. The V gene's germline CDR1 is LNHDA and CDR2 SQIVND (reference sequence). Trimming removed 1 base from V and 1 base from J; junction bases left unmatched: 1. The CDR3 extends over 17 amino acids. The CDR3 coding sequence is TGTGCCAGTAGTATAGGACTAGCGGGAGTGAACACCGGGGAGCTGTTTTTT. Its protein is CASSIGLAGVNTGELFF.

The rearrangement links TRBV30 to TRBJ2-7; the D is unclear. The V gene lost 2 bases and the J gene lost 4 bases, with 6 bases spanning the gap. Germline V lookup: CDR1 GTSNPN, CDR2 SVGIG (reference sequence). The CDR3 contains 11 residues. The CDR3 region is CAWSSLYEQYF. CDR3 bases: TGTGCCTGGAGTTCCTTGTACGAGCAGTACTTC.